The next 29 T cell receptor beta chains were all read from a single sample in a study of T cells after yellow fever vaccination. TCRdb called the 5' RACE reads again in MiXCR, with one record for every CDR3 protein. The top ten hold under 15% of the sample, which has hundreds of thousands of distinct CDR3 sequences, 12% seen once. The starting material was PBMCs, obtained on the day of the yellow fever booster vaccination. All receptors come from a man aged 25-45 years who received the YFV17D yellow fever vaccine.

The chain employs TRBV18 and TRBJ2-4; TRBD1 matches 8 bases. Germline V gives CDR1 KGHSH, CDR2 LQKENI. The CDR3 runs 18 residues. V shed 1 base and J 1 base; nucleotides not matched to a gene: 9. CDR3 in amino acids: CASSPQIQGVTAKNIQYF. CDR3 DNA sequence: TGTGCCAGCTCACCACAGATACAGGGGGTTACGGCCAAAAACATTCAGTACTTC.

The genes are TRBV5-5 and TRBJ2-7; 9 nucleotides line up with TRBD2. The CDR3 runs 18 residues. Germline-derived CDR1 and CDR2 are SGHKS and YYEKEE (reference sequence). The trim removed 6 bases at V and 4 bases at J, leaving 20 bases unmatched. CDR3 sequence: CASISFEQGLASGYEQYF. As DNA, the CDR3 is TGTGCCAGCATTTCCTTCGAACAGGGACTAGCCTCGGGGTACGAGCAGTACTTC.

This clonotype was observed a few times. V gene TRBV15 combines with J gene TRBJ2-4; 9 bases are shared with TRBD1. J was trimmed by 8 bases and V by 0 bases; bases with no gene match: 5. CDR3 length equals 15 residues. Germline assignment: CDR1 LNHNV and CDR2 YYDKDF (reference sequence). CDR3 sequence reads: CATSRDGTGIYIQYF. The CDR3 region has the DNA TGTGCCACCAGCAGAGACGGGACAGGGATTTACATTCAGTACTTC.

A few counts support this clonotype. This chain connects TRBV6-6 to TRBJ2-1; the D is unclear. This CDR3 is 13 amino acids long. Germline values: CDR1 MNHNY, CDR2 SVGAGI (reference sequence). The germline V and J ends were trimmed by 0 bases and 8 bases, with 8 bases remaining between them. The CDR3 sequence: CASSYSMGYEQFF. CDR3 in DNA: TGTGCCAGCAGTTACTCGATGGGGTATGAGCAGTTCTTC.

This clonotype was seen more than once but under ten times. The J gene is TRBJ2-1, the V gene TRBV10-3, with D uncertain. Germline CDR1 and CDR2: ENHRY and SYGVKD. Trimming left V 4 bases short and J 1 base short, with 5 bases between. This CDR3 comprises 13 residues. Here the CDR3 reads CAISAISYNEQFF. CDR3 sequence (DNA): TGTGCCATCAGTGCTATTTCCTACAATGAGCAGTTCTTC.

This clonotype was counted a few times. The chain carries TRBV12-3 or TRBV12-4 and TRBJ1-6; D remains ambiguous. This CDR3 has 10 amino acids. V lost 3 bases, J lost 11 bases, and 2 bases lay in between. The DNA of the CDR3 is TGTGCCAGCAGTTTTGCACCCCTCCACTTT. Amino acids: CASSFAPLHF.

J is TRBJ2-1 and V is TRBV20-1, with no clear D. The CDR3 runs to 14 residues. Deletions cut 0 bases from V and 6 bases from J, with 12 bases between. Germline CDR1 is DFQATT and CDR2 is SNEGSKA (reference sequence). The CDR3 sequence: CSARDGSEFNEQFF. The CDR3 bases are TGCAGTGCTAGAGATGGTTCGGAGTTCAATGAGCAGTTCTTC.

The chain links TRBV20-1 to TRBJ1-6; tentatively, D is TRBD1 (5 bases). The CDR3 runs 14 residues. Trimming left V 1 base short and J 5 bases short, with 9 bases between. CDR1 is DFQATT, CDR2 SNEGSKA, per germline (reference sequence). CDR3 amino acids: CSARAGGDNSPLHF. CDR3 DNA: TGCAGTGCTAGAGCCGGGGGAGATAATTCACCCCTCCACTTT.

The chain links TRBV3-1 to TRBJ1-1; 7 nucleotides agree with TRBD1. This CDR3 has 15 amino acids. Germline V gives CDR1 LGHDT, CDR2 YNNKEL (reference sequence). J lost 4 bases, V lost 4 bases, and 9 bases had no gene match. CDR3: CASSPTGFERTEAFF. CDR3 nucleotide sequence: TGTGCCAGCAGCCCGACAGGGTTCGAGCGCACTGAAGCTTTCTTT.

In this sample, this clonotype turned up many times. This chain links TRBV4-3 with TRBJ2-7; maybe TRBD2 (6 bases). The ends were cut back, 0 bases at V and 7 bases at J, with 19 bases in the middle. CDR3 length: 16 residues. Germline values: CDR1 LGHNA, CDR2 YSLEER. The CDR3 bases are TGCGCCAGCAGCCAAGATGGGATAGCGGCGCGGTCGGAGCAGTACTTC. This gives the protein CASSQDGIAARSEQYF.

This rearrangement joins TRBV29-1 to TRBJ2-7; D could derive from TRBD1 or TRBD2 (5 bases each). CDR3 size: 15 residues. The germline V gene encodes CDR1 SQVTM and CDR2 ANQGSEA. Trimming pared 6 bases from V and 0 bases from J, leaving 18 bases between. DNA of the CDR3: TGCAGCGTCGCCCTGGCTTGGGGGACCTCCTACGAGCAGTACTTC. This gives the protein CSVALAWGTSYEQYF.

This clonotype has only a few counts. V gene TRBV12-3 or TRBV12-4 combines with J gene TRBJ2-2; 8 bases agree with TRBD1. After removal of 4 bases from V and 5 bases from J, the junction contained 18 bases not matched to a gene. There are 19 residues in the CDR3. DNA of the CDR3: TGTGCCAGCAGTTCTTTTTCAGGGGGCCCTACCTTCCTTACCGGGGAGCTGTTTTTT. Protein product: CASSSFSGGPTFLTGELFF.

This clonotype was counted between two and nine times. The DNA of the CDR3 is TGTGCCAGCAGCTTAGCGAGGCTAGCGGCAGATACGCAGTATTTT. Amino acid sequence: CASSLARLAADTQYF. This chain connects TRBV7-2 to TRBJ2-3; 7 nucleotides agree with TRBD2. The CDR3 runs to 15 residues. CDR1 and CDR2 from the germline V gene are SGHTA and FQGNSA. J lost 4 bases, V lost 0 bases, and 4 bases had no gene match.

This clonotype was counted a few times. The chain uses TRBV20-1 and TRBJ2-4; D unclear. The V and J ends lost 6 bases and 0 bases respectively, with 12 bases between them. This CDR3 contains 14 residues. CDR1 and CDR2 from the germline V gene are DFQATT and SNEGSKA (reference sequence). The CDR3 spells CSAIYAGAKNIQYF. The CDR3 DNA follows: TGCAGTGCCATATATGCCGGAGCCAAAAACATTCAGTACTTC.

The chain joins TRBV7-8 to TRBJ2-7, with 7 nucleotides matching TRBD2. The V gene's germline CDR1 is SGHVS and CDR2 FQNEAQ. The CDR3 has 16 residues. V shed 1 base and J 4 bases; nucleotides not matched to a gene: 10. The CDR3 DNA sequence: TGTGCCAGCAGCTTAGTAGCTAGCGGAGGACCTTACGAGCAGTACTTC. Its protein product is CASSLVASGGPYEQYF.

The chain joins TRBV29-1 to TRBJ2-6; a weak D match, TRBD1 (5 bases). V lost 3 bases, J lost 2 bases, and 11 bases lay in between. Per the germline V gene, CDR1 is SQVTM and CDR2 is ANQGSEA. CDR3 length: 15 amino acids. CDR3: CSVDLLGAGANVLTF. The CDR3 DNA reads as TGCAGCGTTGATTTGTTAGGGGCTGGGGCCAACGTCCTGACTTTC.

At least ten counts were recorded for this clonotype. The rearrangement uses TRBV5-1 and TRBJ2-3; D is unclear. V was pared by 0 bases and J by 0 bases, with 8 bases between. Germline V gene data show CDR1 as SGHRS and CDR2 as YFSETQ. The CDR3 has 15 amino acids. The CDR3 loop reads CASSLDGTSTDTQYF. The CDR3 DNA sequence: TGCGCCAGCAGCTTGGACGGAACTAGCACAGATACGCAGTATTTT.

The rearrangement uses TRBV5-4 and TRBJ2-1, with 12 bases matching TRBD2. The V gene end was trimmed by 4 bases and the J gene end by 2 bases; junction bases not matched to a gene: 1. The CDR3 loop spans 15 amino acids. Germline loops: CDR1 SGHNT, CDR2 YYREEE (reference sequence). The CDR3 here is CASSTSGGTYNEQFF. In nucleotides, the CDR3 is TGTGCCAGCAGCACTAGCGGGGGGACCTACAATGAGCAGTTCTTC.

The CDR3: CASSGGFGGGNIQYF. The CDR3 coding sequence is TGTGCCAGCAGCGGGGGATTCGGAGGGGGGAACATTCAGTACTTC. The V gene is TRBV9, the J gene TRBJ2-4; the D gene could be TRBD1 or TRBD2 (6 bases each). This CDR3 is built from 15 residues. The germline gives CDR1 SGDLS, CDR2 YYNGEE. V was trimmed by 3 bases and J by 7 bases, leaving 17 bases between them. The whole variable domain, filled in from reference TRBV9 and TRBJ2-4, reads DSGVTQTPKHLITATGQRVTLRCSPRSGDLSVYWYQQSLDQGLQFLIQYYNGEERAKGNILERFSAQQFPDLHSELNLSSLELGDSALYFCASSGGFGGGNIQYFGAGTRLSVL.

This clonotype was recorded a few times. The chain links TRBV5-6 to TRBJ1-2; the D gene is possibly TRBD1 (5 bases). The V gene's germline CDR1 is SGHDT and CDR2 YYEEEE. Between the trimmed V and J ends, which lost 1 base and 3 bases, there was a span of 16 bases. There are 16 residues in the CDR3. CDR3 region: CASSLSVVREYYGYTF. The CDR3 nucleotides are TGTGCCAGCAGCTTGTCAGTCGTCAGGGAATACTATGGCTACACCTTC. Based on the CDR3 plus reference TRBV5-6 and TRBJ1-2, the full variable domain is DAGVTQSPTHLIKTRGQQVTLRCSPKSGHDTVSWYQQALGQGPQFIFQYYEEEERQRGNFPDRFSGHQFPNYSSELNVNALLLGDSALYLCASSLSVVREYYGYTFGSGTRLTVV.

The chain combines TRBV7-2 with TRBJ2-3; D perhaps matches TRBD2 (6 bases). This CDR3 comprises 12 residues. V was pared by 5 bases and J by 9 bases, with 12 bases between. The germline V gene encodes CDR1 SGHTA and CDR2 FQGNSA. The CDR3 loop reads CASSQGGQTQYF. CDR3 in DNA: TGTGCCAGCAGCCAGGGAGGTCAGACGCAGTATTTT.

This clonotype was detected a few times. The chain employs TRBV11-2 and TRBJ1-6; tentatively, D is TRBD1 (5 bases). CDR1 and CDR2 from the germline V gene are SGHAT and FQNNGV. Trimming removed 4 bases at V and 10 bases at J, with 14 bases between. The CDR3 is 14 residues long. The CDR3 sequence: CASSYGGIRSPLHF. The CDR3 DNA follows: TGTGCCAGCAGCTATGGGGGGATCAGGTCACCCCTCCACTTT.

The chain employs TRBV3-1 and TRBJ2-3, with no clear D. This CDR3 is built from 13 residues. CDR1 and CDR2 from the germline V gene are LGHDT and YNNKEL (reference sequence). Trimming pared 1 base from V and 5 bases from J, leaving 7 bases between. The CDR3 here is CASSQGGIDTQYF. As DNA, the CDR3 is TGTGCCAGCAGCCAAGGGGGAATAGATACGCAGTATTTT.

The gene calls are TRBV9 and TRBJ2-2; D is perhaps TRBD1 (5 bases). The CDR3 covers 15 residues. Per the germline V gene, CDR1 is SGDLS and CDR2 is YYNGEE. V gave up 0 bases and J gave up 1 base, with 7 bases separating them. The CDR3 reads CASSVGQGNTGELFF. Here the CDR3 DNA reads TGTGCCAGCAGCGTAGGTCAGGGGAACACCGGGGAGCTGTTTTTT.

The chain has TRBV20-1 and TRBJ2-5; the match to TRBD2 covers 9 bases. The V and J ends lost 8 bases and 2 bases, in that order; junction bases with no gene match: 9. The V gene's germline CDR1 is DFQATT and CDR2 SNEGSKA (reference sequence). There are 14 residues in the CDR3. Here the CDR3 DNA reads TGCAGTTTCCGAGCGGGAGGTTGGCAAGAGACCCAGTACTTC. It codes for CSFRAGGWQETQYF.

This clonotype was seen repeatedly, ten times or more. The V gene is TRBV12-3 or TRBV12-4, the J gene TRBJ1-3, with D possibly matching TRBD1 (5 bases). V lost 6 bases, J lost 6 bases, and 9 bases lay in between. This CDR3 is 12 amino acids long. CDR3 sequence: CASSLGENTIYF. In DNA form, the CDR3 reads TGTGCCAGCAGCTTGGGGGAAAACACCATATATTTT.

This clonotype has a handful of counts. The chain employs TRBV18 and TRBJ2-3, with 8 bases aligning to TRBD2. The CDR3 is 16 residues long. Germline CDR1 KGHSH, CDR2 LQKENI. The V gene end was trimmed by 3 bases and the J gene end by 0 bases; junction bases not matched to a gene: 5. The CDR3 is CASSPLAGPSTDTQYF. The CDR3 DNA sequence: TGTGCCAGCTCACCGCTAGCGGGCCCTAGCACAGATACGCAGTATTTT.

This clonotype has only a few counts. V is TRBV7-9 and J is TRBJ2-4; tentative D call: TRBD2 (6 bases). There are 15 residues in the CDR3. V gave up 1 base and J gave up 7 bases, with 14 bases separating them. The germline gives CDR1 SEHNR, CDR2 FQNEAQ (reference sequence). CDR3 DNA sequence: TGTGCCAGCAGCTTAGGACTAGGCACCGCTAACATTCAGTACTTC. Its protein product is CASSLGLGTANIQYF.

V usage is TRBV20-1 and J usage is TRBJ2-2; possible D gene TRBD2, 6 bases. The V gene's germline CDR1 is DFQATT and CDR2 SNEGSKA (reference sequence). Trimming shortened V by 0 bases and J by 4 bases, and 15 bases separated the two germline ends. The CDR3 runs 16 residues. The CDR3 coding sequence is TGCAGTGCTAGAGACCGGACTGCGGGGTTCACCGGGGAGCTGTTTTTT. Translated, it gives CSARDRTAGFTGELFF.